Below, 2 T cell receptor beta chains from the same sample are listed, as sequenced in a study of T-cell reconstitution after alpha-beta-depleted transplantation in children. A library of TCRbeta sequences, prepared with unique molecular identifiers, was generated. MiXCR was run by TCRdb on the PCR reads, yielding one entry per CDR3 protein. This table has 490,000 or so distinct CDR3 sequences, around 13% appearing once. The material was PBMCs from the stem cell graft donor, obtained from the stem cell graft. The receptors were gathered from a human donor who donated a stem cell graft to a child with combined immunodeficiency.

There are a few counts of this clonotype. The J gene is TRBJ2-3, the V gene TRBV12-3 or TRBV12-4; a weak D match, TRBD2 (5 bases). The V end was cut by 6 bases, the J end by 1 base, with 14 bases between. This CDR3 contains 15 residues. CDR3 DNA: TGTGCCAGCAGCCAAAGGACTTCTGGCACAGATACGCAGTATTTT. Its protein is CASSQRTSGTDTQYF.

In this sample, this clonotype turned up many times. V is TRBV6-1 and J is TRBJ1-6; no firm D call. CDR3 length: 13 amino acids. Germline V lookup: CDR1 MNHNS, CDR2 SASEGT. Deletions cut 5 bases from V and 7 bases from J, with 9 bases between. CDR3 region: CASSRGVNSPLHF. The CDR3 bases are TGTGCCAGCAGTCGGGGAGTGAATTCACCCCTCCACTTT.